One sample yielded the 9 T cell receptor beta chains listed below, sequenced in a study of T-cell memory formation after mild COVID-19. MiXCR, applied by TCRdb to the 5' RACE reads, yields one record per CDR3 protein. In the table there are 100,000 or so distinct CDR3 sequences, 11% of which are singletons. The sample was PBMCs or a T cell subset sorted from them (not recorded which). The receptors derive from a man between 18 and 35 years old who had mild COVID-19 (a few samples of this study predate the infection). Cell type and time point are not known.

The genes are TRBV7-3 and TRBJ2-2, with 12 bases lining up with TRBD1. J lost 6 bases, V lost 5 bases, and 1 base had no gene match. The CDR3 is 14 residues long. Germline V gives CDR1 SGHTA, CDR2 FQGTGA. CDR3 DNA: TGTGCCAGCAGCCGGGACAGGGGGCCCGGGGAGCTGTTTTTT. Its translation: CASSRDRGPGELFF.

In its sample, this clonotype was seen once. The genes are TRBV6-2 or TRBV6-3 and TRBJ1-1, with a possible D match to TRBD1 (5 bases). V dropped 4 bases and J dropped 3 bases, with 12 bases sitting between them. The CDR3 extends over 14 amino acids. CDR1 is MNHEY, CDR2 SVGEGT, per germline. CDR3 region: CASSSRGRHTEAFF. In DNA, the CDR3 is TGTGCCAGCAGTTCACGGGGCAGGCACACTGAAGCTTTCTTT.

This clonotype was counted only a few times. This rearrangement joins TRBV15 to TRBJ2-4, with no clear D. The germline V and J ends were trimmed by 0 bases and 7 bases, with 10 bases remaining between them. CDR1 is LNHNV, CDR2 YYDKDF, per germline (reference sequence). The CDR3 covers 14 residues. The DNA of the CDR3 is TGTGCCACCAGCAGAGAAGATGCTAGGAACATTCAGTACTTC. It translates to CATSREDARNIQYF.

This chain connects TRBV7-9 to TRBJ2-3; D unclear. Per germline, CDR1 SEHNR and CDR2 FQNEAQ (reference sequence). Trimming left V 9 bases short and J 5 bases short, with 6 bases between. The CDR3 runs to 10 residues. The CDR3, as DNA: TGTGCCAGTGAAAGAGATACGCAGTATTTT. It yields the protein CASERDTQYF.

This clonotype has more than one count but fewer than ten. The CDR3 DNA reads TGTGCCAGCAGCCCGGGACTAGCGGAACCTGGCGGGGAGCTGTTTTTT. Residues: CASSPGLAEPGGELFF. This chain links TRBV9 with TRBJ2-2; 11 nucleotides line up with TRBD2. Germline V CDR1 and CDR2: SGDLS, YYNGEE. This CDR3 is built from 16 residues. The ends lost 4 bases at V and 7 bases at J; junction bases unmatched: 9.

This clonotype was detected only a few times. This chain connects TRBV6-5 to TRBJ1-5, with 7 bases identical to TRBD1. The CDR3 loop spans 15 amino acids. Germline V gene sequence: CDR1 MNHEY, CDR2 SVGAGI. The junction had 6 bases not matched to a gene; V was cut back by 2 bases and J by 5 bases. As DNA, the CDR3 is TGTGCCAGCAGTTACGGGTTTGGGACAGATCAGCCCCAGCATTTT. Amino acid sequence: CASSYGFGTDQPQHF.

This chain uses TRBV5-1 with TRBJ2-2; 9 bases line up with TRBD1. The CDR3 has 13 amino acids. The V segment lost 10 bases and the J segment 6 bases; nucleotides outside the gene matches: 7. CDR1 is SGHRS, CDR2 YFSETQ, per germline. The CDR3, as DNA: TGCGCCCGCGGACAGGGGAAGGCCGGGGAGCTGTTTTTT. Translating it yields CARGQGKAGELFF.

V is TRBV6-5 and J is TRBJ2-1; 10 nucleotides match TRBD2. Germline trimming cut 4 bases from V and 6 bases from J; bases unmatched to any gene: 3. This CDR3 is 14 amino acids long. Germline V gene lookup returns CDR1 MNHEY and CDR2 SVGAGI. The CDR3 is CASSSRTSGNEQFF. The CDR3 coding sequence is TGTGCCAGCAGTTCCCGGACTAGCGGCAATGAGCAGTTCTTC.

This clonotype was found many times. This chain connects TRBV20-1 to TRBJ2-1, with 9 bases that match TRBD2. V trimming: 7 bases; J trimming: 9 bases; junction bases outside the gene matches: 16. Germline lookup yields CDR1 DFQATT and CDR2 SNEGSKA (reference sequence). The CDR3 runs to 15 residues. The CDR3 DNA sequence: TGCAGTGGTAGGACTAGCGCCCATGGTGGTACTGAGCAGTTCTTC. Translated, it gives CSGRTSAHGGTEQFF.